Listed here are 4 T cell receptor beta chains from one sample, sequenced in a study of T cell clonality in common variable immunodeficiency. Study results and limitations: Common variable immunodeficiency TCR beta sequences reportedly had fewer deletions and N-nucleotide insertions.

Measured with immunoSEQ multiplex PCR; TCRdb has only the in-frame clones, and not every one. The sample shows some 34,000 clones, no singletons; the ten largest hold 6.5% to 8%. Which antigens these TCRs recognize remains unknown. The sample comprised peripheral blood mononuclear cells. These receptors all come from a human donor with common variable immunodeficiency.

On this clone itself: From the germline J gene comes the end of the CDR3, since the read stops 3 residues before it. The rearrangement joins TRBV6-2 or TRBV6-3 to TRBJ2-5, with 9 bases matching TRBD1. CDR1 MNHEY and CDR2 SVGEGT come from the germline V gene. The CDR3 contains 15 residues. The V and J ends lost 6 bases and 5 bases, in that order; junction bases with no gene match: 10. The CDR3 here is CASSTPGQGPETQYF. CDR3 bases read: TGTGCCAGCAGCACCCCGGGACAGGGCCCTGAGACC.

This clone was recorded many times. The CDR3 end falls 3 residues outside the read, so it is completed with the germline J gene. The genes are TRBV20-1 and TRBJ1-6, with D perhaps matching TRBD1 (6 bases). CDR3 size: 13 residues. Germline lookup yields CDR1 DFQATT and CDR2 SNEGSKA (reference sequence). The sequenced CDR3 bases are TGCAGTGCTAGTCAGGGGTTAAAGTCAACC. Translating gives CSASQGLKST. The complete CDR3 sequence is CSASQGLKSTLHF.

This clone was detected ten times or more. The sequence runs out 3 residues before the end of the CDR3; the remainder is reconstructed from the germline J gene. This rearrangement joins TRBV7-2 to TRBJ2-5; weak D call: TRBD1 (6 bases). The germline CDR1 and CDR2 sequences are SGHTA and FQGNSA. CDR3 length: 13 residues. V was shortened by 5 bases and J by 5 bases, with 12 bases between the two germline ends. CDR3 sequence: CASSRNRDETQYF. Incomplete CDR3 DNA: TGTGCCAGCAGCCGAAACAGGGACGAGACC.

There are many counts of this clone. The observed sequence ends 3 residues before the CDR3 terminus, with the missing tail filled in from the germline J gene. The chain links TRBV6-4 to TRBJ2-2; 7 bases fit TRBD1. This CDR3 has 15 amino acids. With V trimmed by 8 bases and J by 0 bases, 6 bases remained unmatched. From germline, CDR1 is MRHNA and CDR2 SNTAGT. The CDR3 here is CASPIDRANTGELFF. The sequenced CDR3 bases are TGTGCCAGCCCCATAGACAGGGCGAACACCGGGGAG.